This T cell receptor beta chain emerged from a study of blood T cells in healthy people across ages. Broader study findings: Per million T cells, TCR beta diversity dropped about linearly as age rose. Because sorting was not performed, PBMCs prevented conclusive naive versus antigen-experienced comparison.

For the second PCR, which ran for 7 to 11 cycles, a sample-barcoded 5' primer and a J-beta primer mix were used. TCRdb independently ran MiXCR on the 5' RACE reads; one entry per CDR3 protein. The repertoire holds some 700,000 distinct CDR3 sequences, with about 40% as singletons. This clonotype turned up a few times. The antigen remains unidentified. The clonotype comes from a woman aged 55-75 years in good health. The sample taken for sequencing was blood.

The CDR3 DNA follows: TGCAGTGCTAGAGATCGGGCCGGGGGGAATGGTTACGAGCAGTACTTC. Amino acid sequence: CSARDRAGGNGYEQYF. The J gene is TRBJ2-7, the V gene TRBV20-1; 7 positions agree with TRBD2. CDR1 and CDR2 (germline): DFQATT, SNEGSKA (reference sequence). The CDR3 length is 16 residues. Trimming at V came to 0 bases and at J to 4 bases, leaving 12 bases not matched to a gene.